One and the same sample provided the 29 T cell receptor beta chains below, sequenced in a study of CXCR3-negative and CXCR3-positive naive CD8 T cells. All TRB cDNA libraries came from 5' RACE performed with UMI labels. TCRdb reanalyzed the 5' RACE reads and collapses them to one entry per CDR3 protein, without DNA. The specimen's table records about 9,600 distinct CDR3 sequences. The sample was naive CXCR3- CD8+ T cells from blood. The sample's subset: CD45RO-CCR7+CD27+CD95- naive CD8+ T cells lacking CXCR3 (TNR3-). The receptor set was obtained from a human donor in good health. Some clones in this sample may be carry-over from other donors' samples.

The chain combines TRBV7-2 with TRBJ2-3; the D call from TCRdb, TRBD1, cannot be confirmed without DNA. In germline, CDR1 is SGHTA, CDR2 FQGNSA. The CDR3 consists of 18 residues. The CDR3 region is CASSLSLRVGGPVHTQYF. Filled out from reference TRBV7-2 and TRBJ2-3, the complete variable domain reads GAGVSQSPSNKVTEKGKDVELRCDPISGHTALYWYRQSLGQGLEFLIYFQGNSAPDKSGLPSDRFSAERTGGSVSTLTIQRTQQEDSAVYLCASSLSLRVGGPVHTQYFGPGTRLTVL.

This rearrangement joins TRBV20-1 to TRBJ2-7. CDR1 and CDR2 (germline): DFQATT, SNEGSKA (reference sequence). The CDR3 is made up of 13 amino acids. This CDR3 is CSARGSSSYEQYF.

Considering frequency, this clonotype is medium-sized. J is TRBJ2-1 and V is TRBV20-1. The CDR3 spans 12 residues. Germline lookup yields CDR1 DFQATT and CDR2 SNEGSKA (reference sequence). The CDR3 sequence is CSAPGLYNEQFF.

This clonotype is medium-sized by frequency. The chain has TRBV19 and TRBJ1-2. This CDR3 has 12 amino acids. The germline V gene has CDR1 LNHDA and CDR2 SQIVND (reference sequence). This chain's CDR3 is CASTSTIYGYTF.

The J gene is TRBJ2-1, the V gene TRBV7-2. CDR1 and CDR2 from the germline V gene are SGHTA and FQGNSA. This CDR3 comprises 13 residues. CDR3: CASSLTDYNEQFF.

CDR3 sequence: CASSPQAHAQGHEQYF. V and J are TRBV3-1 and TRBJ2-7; TCRdb's D gene call, TRBD1, goes unchecked for lack of DNA. The CDR3 extends over 16 amino acids. In germline, CDR1 is LGHDT, CDR2 YNNKEL (reference sequence).

CDR3 region: CASSLREFNEQFF. The chain links TRBV28 to TRBJ2-1; TCRdb gives TRBD2 as the D gene, but with no DNA this cannot be confirmed. This CDR3 has 13 residues. Germline V gene lookup returns CDR1 MDHEN and CDR2 SYDVKM. Based on the CDR3 plus reference TRBV28 and TRBJ2-1, the full variable domain is DVKVTQSSRYLVKRTGEKVFLECVQDMDHENMFWYRQDPGLGLRLIYFSYDVKMKEKGDIPEGYSVSREKKERFSLILESASTNQTSMYLCASSLREFNEQFFGPGTRLTVL.

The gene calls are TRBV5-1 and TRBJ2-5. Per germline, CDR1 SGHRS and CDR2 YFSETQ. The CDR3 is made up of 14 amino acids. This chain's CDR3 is CASSPIGDGETQFF.

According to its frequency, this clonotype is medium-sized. The CDR3 here is CASRGPTTNYGYTF. The rearrangement uses TRBV25-1 and TRBJ1-2. The V gene's germline CDR1 is MGHDK and CDR2 SYGVNS. The CDR3 consists of 14 residues.

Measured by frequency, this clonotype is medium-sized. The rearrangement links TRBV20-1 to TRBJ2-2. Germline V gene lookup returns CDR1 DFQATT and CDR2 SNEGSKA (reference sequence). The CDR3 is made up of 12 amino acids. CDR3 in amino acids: CSARQNTGELFF.

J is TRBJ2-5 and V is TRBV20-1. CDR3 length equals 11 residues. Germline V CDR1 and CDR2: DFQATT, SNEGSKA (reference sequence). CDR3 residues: CSARLEGPQYF.

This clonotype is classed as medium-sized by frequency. The CDR3 sequence: CSASGQGSTEAFF. V is TRBV20-1 and J is TRBJ1-1; TCRdb returns TRBD1, unconfirmable since there is no DNA. The CDR3 has 13 amino acids. The germline V gene encodes CDR1 DFQATT and CDR2 SNEGSKA (reference sequence).

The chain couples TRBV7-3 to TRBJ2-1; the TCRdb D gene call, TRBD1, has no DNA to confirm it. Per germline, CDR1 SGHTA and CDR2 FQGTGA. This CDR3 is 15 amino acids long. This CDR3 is CASSLGQGTYNEQFF.

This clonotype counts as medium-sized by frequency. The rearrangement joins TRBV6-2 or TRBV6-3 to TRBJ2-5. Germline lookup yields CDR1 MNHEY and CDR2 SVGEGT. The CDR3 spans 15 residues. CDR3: CASSSVSLGQETQYF.

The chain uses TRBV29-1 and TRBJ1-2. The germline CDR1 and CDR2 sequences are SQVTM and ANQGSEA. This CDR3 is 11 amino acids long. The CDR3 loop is CSVVLGYGYTF.

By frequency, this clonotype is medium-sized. The CDR3 loop reads CASSFVGRGAEAFF. The rearrangement links TRBV5-1 to TRBJ1-1; TCRdb calls TRBD1, which cannot be checked without DNA. The CDR3 length is 14 residues. Germline CDR1 reads SGHRS; CDR2 reads YFSETQ.

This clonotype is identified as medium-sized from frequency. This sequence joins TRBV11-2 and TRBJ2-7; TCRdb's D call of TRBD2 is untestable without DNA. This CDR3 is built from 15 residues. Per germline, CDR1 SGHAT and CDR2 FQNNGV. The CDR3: CASTLGLAGGYEQYF.

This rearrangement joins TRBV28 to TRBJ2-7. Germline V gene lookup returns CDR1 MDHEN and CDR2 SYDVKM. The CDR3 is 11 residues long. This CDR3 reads CASSLMREQYF.

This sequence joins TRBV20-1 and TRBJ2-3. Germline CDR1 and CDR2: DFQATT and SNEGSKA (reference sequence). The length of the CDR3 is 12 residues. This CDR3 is CSDGSCTDTQYF.

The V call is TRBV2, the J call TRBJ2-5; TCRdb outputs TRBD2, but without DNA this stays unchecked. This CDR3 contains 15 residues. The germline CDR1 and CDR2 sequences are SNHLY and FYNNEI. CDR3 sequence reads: CASSEPGLSSYEQYF.

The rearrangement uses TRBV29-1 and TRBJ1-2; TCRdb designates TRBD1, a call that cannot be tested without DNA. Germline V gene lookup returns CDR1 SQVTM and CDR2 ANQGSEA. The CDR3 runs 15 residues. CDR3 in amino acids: CSTETGQLTHYGYTF.

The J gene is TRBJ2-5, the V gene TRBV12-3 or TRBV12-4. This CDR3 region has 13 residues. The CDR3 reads CASKTGYQETQYF.

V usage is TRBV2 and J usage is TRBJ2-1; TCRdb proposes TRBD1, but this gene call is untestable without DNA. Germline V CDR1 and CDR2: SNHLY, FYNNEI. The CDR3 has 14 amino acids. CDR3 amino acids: CASSDGDGYNEQFF.

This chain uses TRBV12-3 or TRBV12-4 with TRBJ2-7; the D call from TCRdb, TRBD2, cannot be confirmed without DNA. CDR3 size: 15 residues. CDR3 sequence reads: CASSPSSGPIYEQYF.

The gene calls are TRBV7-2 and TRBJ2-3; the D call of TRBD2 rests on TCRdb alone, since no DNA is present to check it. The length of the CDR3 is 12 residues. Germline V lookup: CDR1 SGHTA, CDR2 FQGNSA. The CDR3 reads CASMMPPDTQYF.

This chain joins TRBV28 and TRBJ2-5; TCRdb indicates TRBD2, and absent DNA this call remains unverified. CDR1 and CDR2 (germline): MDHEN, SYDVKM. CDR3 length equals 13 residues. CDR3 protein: CASSSSAQETQYF. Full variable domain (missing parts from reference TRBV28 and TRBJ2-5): DVKVTQSSRYLVKRTGEKVFLECVQDMDHENMFWYRQDPGLGLRLIYFSYDVKMKEKGDIPEGYSVSREKKERFSLILESASTNQTSMYLCASSSSAQETQYFGPGTRLLVL.

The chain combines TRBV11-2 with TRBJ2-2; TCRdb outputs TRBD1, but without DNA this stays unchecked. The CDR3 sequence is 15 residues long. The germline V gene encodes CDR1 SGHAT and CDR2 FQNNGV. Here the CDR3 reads CASSFGTGDWELFFF.

The CDR3 sequence is CASSYTSGSADTQYF. The chain links TRBV2 to TRBJ2-3; no DNA is available, so the TRBD2 call from TCRdb remains unchecked. The germline gives CDR1 SNHLY, CDR2 FYNNEI. The CDR3 totals 15 residues.

The CDR3: CASSYSVSPDEQFF. The chain carries TRBV6-2 or TRBV6-3 and TRBJ2-1; TCRdb designates TRBD2, a call that cannot be tested without DNA. Germline CDR1 and CDR2: MNHEY and SVGEGT. The CDR3 has 14 amino acids.